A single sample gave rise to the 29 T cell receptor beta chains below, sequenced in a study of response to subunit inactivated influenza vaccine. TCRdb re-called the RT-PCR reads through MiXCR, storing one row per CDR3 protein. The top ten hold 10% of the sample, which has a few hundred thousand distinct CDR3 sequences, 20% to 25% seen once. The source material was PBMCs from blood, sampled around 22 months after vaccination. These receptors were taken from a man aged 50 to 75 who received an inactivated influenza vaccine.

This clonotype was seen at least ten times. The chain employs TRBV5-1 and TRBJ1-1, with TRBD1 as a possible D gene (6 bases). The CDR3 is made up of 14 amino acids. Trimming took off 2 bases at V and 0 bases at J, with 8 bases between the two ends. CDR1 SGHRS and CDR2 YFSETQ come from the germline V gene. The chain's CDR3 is CASSFGQMNTEAFF. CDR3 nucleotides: TGCGCCAGCAGCTTCGGACAGATGAACACTGAAGCTTTCTTT. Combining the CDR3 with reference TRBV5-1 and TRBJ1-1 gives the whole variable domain KAGVTQTPRYLIKTRGQQVTLSCSPISGHRSVSWYQQTPGQGLQFLFEYFSETQRNKGNFPGRFSGRQFSNSRSEMNVSTLELGDSALYLCASSFGQMNTEAFFGQGTRLTVV.

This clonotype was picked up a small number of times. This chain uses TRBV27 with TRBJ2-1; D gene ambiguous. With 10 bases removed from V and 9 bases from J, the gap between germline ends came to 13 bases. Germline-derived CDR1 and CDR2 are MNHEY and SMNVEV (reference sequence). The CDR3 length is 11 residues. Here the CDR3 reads CANGVSGEQFF. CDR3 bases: TGTGCCAATGGAGTAAGTGGTGAGCAGTTCTTC.

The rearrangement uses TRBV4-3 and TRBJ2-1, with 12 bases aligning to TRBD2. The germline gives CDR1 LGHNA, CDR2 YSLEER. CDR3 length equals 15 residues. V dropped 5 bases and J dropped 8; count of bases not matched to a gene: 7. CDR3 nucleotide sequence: TGCGCCAGCAGCTACGGACTAGCGGGGTTATATGAGCAGTTCTTC. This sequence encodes CASSYGLAGLYEQFF.

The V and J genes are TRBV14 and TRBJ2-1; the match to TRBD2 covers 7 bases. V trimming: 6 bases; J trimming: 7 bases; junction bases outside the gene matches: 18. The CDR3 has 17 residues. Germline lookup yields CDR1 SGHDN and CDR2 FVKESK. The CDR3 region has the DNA TGTGCCAGCAGTCGTACTGCACTCGCGGGGGATGGGAATGAGCAGTTCTTC. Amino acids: CASSRTALAGDGNEQFF.

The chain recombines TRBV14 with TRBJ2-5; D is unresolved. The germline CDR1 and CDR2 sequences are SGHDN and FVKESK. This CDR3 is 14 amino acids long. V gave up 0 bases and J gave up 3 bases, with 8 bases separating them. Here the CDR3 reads CASSQEFSKETQYF. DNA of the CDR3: TGTGCCAGCAGCCAAGAATTTAGTAAAGAGACCCAGTACTTC.

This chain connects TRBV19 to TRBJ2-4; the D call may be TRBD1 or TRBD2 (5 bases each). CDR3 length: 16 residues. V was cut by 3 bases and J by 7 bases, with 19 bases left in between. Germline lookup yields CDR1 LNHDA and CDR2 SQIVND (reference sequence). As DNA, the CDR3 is TGTGCCAGTAGTATTCGGGACCCAACAGCCGCGAACATTCAGTACTTC. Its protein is CASSIRDPTAANIQYF.

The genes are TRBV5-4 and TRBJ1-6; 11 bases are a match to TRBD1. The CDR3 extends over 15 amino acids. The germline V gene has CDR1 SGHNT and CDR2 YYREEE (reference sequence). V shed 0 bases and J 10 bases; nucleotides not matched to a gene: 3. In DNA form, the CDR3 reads TGTGCCAGCAGCTTGGGGGGACAGGGGGGATCACCCCTCCACTTT. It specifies CASSLGGQGGSPLHF.

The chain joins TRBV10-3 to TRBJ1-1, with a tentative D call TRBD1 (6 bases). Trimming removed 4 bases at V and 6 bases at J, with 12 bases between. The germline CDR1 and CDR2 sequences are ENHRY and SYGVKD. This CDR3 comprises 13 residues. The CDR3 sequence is CAISVEGEAEAFF. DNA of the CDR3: TGTGCCATCAGTGTTGAGGGGGAGGCTGAAGCTTTCTTT.

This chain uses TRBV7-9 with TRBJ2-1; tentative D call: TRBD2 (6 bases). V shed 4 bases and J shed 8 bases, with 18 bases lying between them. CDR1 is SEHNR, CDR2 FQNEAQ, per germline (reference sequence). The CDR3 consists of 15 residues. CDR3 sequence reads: CASSSPVGSEDEQFF. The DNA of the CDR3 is TGTGCCAGCAGCTCCCCTGTCGGGAGTGAGGATGAGCAGTTCTTC.

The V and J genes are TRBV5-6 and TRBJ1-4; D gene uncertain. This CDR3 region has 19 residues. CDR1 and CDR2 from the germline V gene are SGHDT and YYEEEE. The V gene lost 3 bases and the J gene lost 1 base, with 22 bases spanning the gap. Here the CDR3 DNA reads TGTGCCAGCAGCTCGGGTAGCGACGGGATCACATTAACTAATGAAAAACTGTTTTTT. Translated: CASSSGSDGITLTNEKLFF.

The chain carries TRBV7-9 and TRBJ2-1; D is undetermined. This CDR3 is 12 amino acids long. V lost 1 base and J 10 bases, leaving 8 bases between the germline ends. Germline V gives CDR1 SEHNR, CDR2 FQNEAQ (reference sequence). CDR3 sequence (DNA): TGTGCCAGCAGCTTAGAAGTCCGGGAGCAGTTCTTC. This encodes CASSLEVREQFF.

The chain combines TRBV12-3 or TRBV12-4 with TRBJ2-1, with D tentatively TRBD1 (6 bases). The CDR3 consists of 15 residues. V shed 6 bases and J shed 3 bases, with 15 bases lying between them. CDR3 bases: TGTGCCAGCAGGCAAACGGGACACAGCTACAATGAGCAGTTCTTC. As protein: CASRQTGHSYNEQFF.

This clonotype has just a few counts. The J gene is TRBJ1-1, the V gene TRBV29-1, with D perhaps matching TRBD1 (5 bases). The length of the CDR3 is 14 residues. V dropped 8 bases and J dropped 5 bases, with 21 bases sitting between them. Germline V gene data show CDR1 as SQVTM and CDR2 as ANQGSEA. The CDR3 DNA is TGCAGCTGTGGGTGGTTTGGGGGGAATACTGAAGCTTTCTTT. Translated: CSCGWFGGNTEAFF.

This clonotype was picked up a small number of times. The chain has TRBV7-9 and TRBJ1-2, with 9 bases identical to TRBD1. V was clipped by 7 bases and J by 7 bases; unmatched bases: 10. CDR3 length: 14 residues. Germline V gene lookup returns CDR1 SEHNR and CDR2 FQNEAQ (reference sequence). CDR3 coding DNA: TGTGCCAGCACCATGGGACAGGGATTTGTTGGCTACACCTTC. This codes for CASTMGQGFVGYTF. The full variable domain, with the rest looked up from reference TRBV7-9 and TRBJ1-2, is DTGVSQNPRHKITKRGQNVTFRCDPISEHNRLYWYRQTLGQGPEFLTYFQNEAQLEKSRLLSDRFSAERPKGSFSTLEIQRTEQGDSAMYLCASTMGQGFVGYTFGSGTRLTVV.

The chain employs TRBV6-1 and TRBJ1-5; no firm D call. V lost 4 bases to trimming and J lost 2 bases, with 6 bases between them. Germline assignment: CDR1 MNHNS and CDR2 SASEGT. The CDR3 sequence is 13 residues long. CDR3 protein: CASSGRGNQPQHF. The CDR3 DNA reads TGTGCCAGCAGTGGACGAGGCAATCAGCCCCAGCATTTT.

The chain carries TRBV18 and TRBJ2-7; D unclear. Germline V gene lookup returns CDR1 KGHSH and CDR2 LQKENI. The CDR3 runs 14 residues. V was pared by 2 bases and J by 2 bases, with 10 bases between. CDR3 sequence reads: CASSPNSNTYEQYF. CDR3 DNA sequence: TGTGCCAGCTCACCAAACTCAAATACCTACGAGCAGTACTTC.

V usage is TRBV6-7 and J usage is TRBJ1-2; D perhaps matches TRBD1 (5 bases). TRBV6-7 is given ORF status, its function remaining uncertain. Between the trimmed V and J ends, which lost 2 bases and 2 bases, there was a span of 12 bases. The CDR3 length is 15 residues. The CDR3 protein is CASSYLGGRNYGYTF. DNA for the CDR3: TGTGCCAGCAGTTACCTGGGGGGACGGAACTATGGCTACACCTTC.

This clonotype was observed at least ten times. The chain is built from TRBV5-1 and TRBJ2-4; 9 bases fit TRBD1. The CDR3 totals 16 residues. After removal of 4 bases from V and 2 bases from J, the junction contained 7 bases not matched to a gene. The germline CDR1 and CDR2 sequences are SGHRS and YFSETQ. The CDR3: CASSLRTGEPKNIQYF. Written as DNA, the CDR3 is TGCGCCAGCAGCCTCAGGACAGGGGAGCCCAAAAACATTCAGTACTTC.

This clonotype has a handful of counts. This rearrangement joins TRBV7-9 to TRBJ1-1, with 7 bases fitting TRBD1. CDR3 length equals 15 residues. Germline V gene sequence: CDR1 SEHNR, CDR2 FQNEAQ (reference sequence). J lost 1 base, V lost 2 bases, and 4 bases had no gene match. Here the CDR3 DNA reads TGTGCCAGCAGCTTATCGGGACAGAAGAACACTGAAGCTTTCTTT. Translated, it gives CASSLSGQKNTEAFF.

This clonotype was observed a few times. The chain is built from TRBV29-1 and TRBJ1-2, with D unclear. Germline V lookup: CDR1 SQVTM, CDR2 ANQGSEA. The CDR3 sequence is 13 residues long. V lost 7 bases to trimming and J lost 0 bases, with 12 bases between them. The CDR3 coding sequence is TGCAGCGCCTCCCTAGACACTAACTATGGCTACACCTTC. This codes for CSASLDTNYGYTF.

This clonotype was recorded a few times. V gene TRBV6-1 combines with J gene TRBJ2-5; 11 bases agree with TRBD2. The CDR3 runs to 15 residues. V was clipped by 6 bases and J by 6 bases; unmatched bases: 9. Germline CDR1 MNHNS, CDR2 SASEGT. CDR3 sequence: CASSPPSSGRKTQYF. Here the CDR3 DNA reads TGTGCCAGCAGCCCCCCTTCTAGCGGGAGGAAGACCCAGTACTTC.

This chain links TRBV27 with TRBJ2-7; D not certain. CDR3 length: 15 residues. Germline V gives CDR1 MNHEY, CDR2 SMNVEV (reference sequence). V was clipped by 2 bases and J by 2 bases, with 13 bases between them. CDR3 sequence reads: CASSLRPPGPYEQYF. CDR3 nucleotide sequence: TGTGCCAGCAGTTTAAGGCCCCCGGGCCCCTACGAGCAGTACTTC.

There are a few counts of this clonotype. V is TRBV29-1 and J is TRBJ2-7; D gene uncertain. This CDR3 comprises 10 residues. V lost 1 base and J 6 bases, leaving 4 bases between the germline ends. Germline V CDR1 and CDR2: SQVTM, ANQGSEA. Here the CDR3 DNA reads TGCAGCGTTGAAGCCGGCGAGCAGTACTTC. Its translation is CSVEAGEQYF.

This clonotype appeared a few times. CDR3 DNA sequence: TGTGCCATCGGAGGGGGGTTTAATCAGCCCCAGCATTTT. Encoded protein: CAIGGGFNQPQHF. This chain joins TRBV10-3 and TRBJ1-5; tentative D call: TRBD1 (6 bases). Trimming cost V 8 bases and J 4 bases, with 12 bases left between them. The V gene's germline CDR1 is ENHRY and CDR2 SYGVKD. There are 13 residues in the CDR3.

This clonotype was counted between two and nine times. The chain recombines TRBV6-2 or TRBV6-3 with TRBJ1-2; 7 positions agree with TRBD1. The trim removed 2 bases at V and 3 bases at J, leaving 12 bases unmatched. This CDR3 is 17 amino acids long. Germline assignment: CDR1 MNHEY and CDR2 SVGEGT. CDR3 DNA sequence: TGTGCCAGCAGTTACGGAGGGATAGGAGGGGGCTACTATGGCTACACCTTC. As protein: CASSYGGIGGGYYGYTF.

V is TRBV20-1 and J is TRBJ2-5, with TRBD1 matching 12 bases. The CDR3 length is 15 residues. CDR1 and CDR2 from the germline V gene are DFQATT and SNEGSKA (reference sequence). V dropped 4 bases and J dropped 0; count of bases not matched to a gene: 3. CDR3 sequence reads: CSAKGDRGHQETQYF. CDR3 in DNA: TGCAGTGCTAAGGGGGACAGGGGGCACCAAGAGACCCAGTACTTC.

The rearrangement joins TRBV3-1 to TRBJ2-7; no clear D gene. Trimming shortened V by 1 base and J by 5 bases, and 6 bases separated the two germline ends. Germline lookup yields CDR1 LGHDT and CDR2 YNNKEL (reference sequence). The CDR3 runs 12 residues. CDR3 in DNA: TGTGCCAGCAGCCAAGTCCTCAACGAGCAGTACTTC. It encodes CASSQVLNEQYF.

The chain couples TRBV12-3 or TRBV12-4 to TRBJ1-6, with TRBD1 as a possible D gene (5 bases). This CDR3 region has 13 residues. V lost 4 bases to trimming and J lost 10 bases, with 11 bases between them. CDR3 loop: CASSSGTGSPLHF. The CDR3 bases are TGTGCCAGCAGTTCGGGGACCGGATCACCCCTCCACTTT.

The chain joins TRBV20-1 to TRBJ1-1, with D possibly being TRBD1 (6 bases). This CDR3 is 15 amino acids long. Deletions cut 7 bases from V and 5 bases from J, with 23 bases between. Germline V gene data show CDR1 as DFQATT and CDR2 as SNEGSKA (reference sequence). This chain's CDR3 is CSVPGRGAGDTEAFF. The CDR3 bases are TGCAGTGTCCCTGGCCGGGGGGCAGGAGATACTGAAGCTTTCTTT.